The clone carrying this T cell receptor beta chain was picked up one time. Its matching antigen is unknown. The data derive from a study of T cell repertoires in cytomegalovirus infection. Study context: HLA-B-restricted CMV epitopes that are well studied were used alongside recently identified HLA-C-restricted ones. Signatures in public TCR beta sequences pointed to both CMV infection and matching HLA type. Broader study findings: What dominated the ex vivo response were HLA-C-restricted CMV-specific TCR beta clonotypes. The cumulative frequency of public TCR beta families distinguished individuals who carried CMV together with the relevant HLA.

Germline V gene lookup returns CDR1 SGHAT and CDR2 FQNNGV. The V gene end was trimmed by 3 bases and the J gene end by 7 bases; junction bases not matched to a gene: 12. The CDR3 has 15 amino acids. A single record per CDR3 protein comes from TCRdb applying MiXCR to the reads. Altogether 80,000 to 90,000 distinct CDR3 sequences are present, around half being singletons, with the ten largest covering 85% to 95%. Sequences were derived from CD8+ T cells from cultured PBMCs, sampled from culture after CMV antigen stimulation. The receptor was derived from a human donor in good health (CMV status not recorded). Some clones in this sample may be carry-over from other donors' samples. This chain joins TRBV11-2 and TRBJ2-7, with 7 positions matching TRBD2. CDR3 nucleotide sequence: TGTGCCAGCAGCTTCGGCCCAGCGGGGTCCCTAGAGCAGTACTTC. Protein product: CASSFGPAGSLEQYF.